This T cell receptor beta chain was observed in a study of T cell repertoires in cytomegalovirus infection (dated by TCRdb to between 2017 and 2020). About the investigation overall: Recently identified HLA-C-restricted CMV epitopes, whose presentation resists viral immunomodulation, were targeted by peptide stimulations together with well-studied HLA-B-restricted epitopes. Donor HLA type was relevant to the analysis, because carriage of CMV infection together with the matching HLA type was indicated by public TCR beta signatures. The full study reports these points: In both this cohort and an independent roughly 350-donor cohort, the cumulative frequency of public TCR beta family members distinguished carriers of CMV infection plus the relevant HLA type. The ex vivo response was dominated by HLA-C-restricted CMV-specific TCR beta clonotypes, and the single most frequent clonotype in two of eight donors was supplied by these HLA-C-restricted clonotypes.

This clonotype was observed a handful of times. No cognate antigen has been identified for it. No qualities accompany the bases; no much larger clone lies one base away. Reading the label with the study, this specimen's treatment or condition is: in vitro stimulation with specific CMV peptide epitopes to enrich CMV-specific T cells. TCRdb records Illumina HiSeq 1500 as the sequencer. Through fastp at Q25 and MiXCR, TCRdb rebuilt clones from the public reads, retaining in-frame beta chains. Each CDR3 protein appears once, grouped with its most common genes and DNA. Here the sample has approximately 81,000 distinct CDR3 sequences; under 30% occur a single time. Together, the top ten hold 50% of the sample. The V and J ends are trimmed by 2 bases and 1 base, leaving 8 bases between them. CDR1 and CDR2, per the germline V gene, are LGHNA and YSLEER. Its CDR3 holds 15 amino acids, cysteine through phenylalanine. The kept DNA is CDR3 alone, 45 bases in frame from the first base.

Here the chain combines TRBV4-3 and TRBJ1-4; the D gene is perhaps TRBD1, on 5 matching bases. The receptor's source is a human donor in good health (CMV status not recorded). Some clones in this sample may be carry-over from other donors' samples. The specimen comprised CD8+ T cells from cultured PBMCs, sampled from culture after CMV antigen stimulation. The DNA sequence is TGCGCCAGCAGCCAACGGGACGGAACTAATGAAAAACTGTTTTTT. This translates into CASSQRDGTNEKLFF.